A single sample is the source of the 23 T cell receptor beta chains below, sequenced in a study of blood T cells in healthy people across ages. The authors ran a second PCR of about 7 to 11 cycles using a sample-barcoded 5' primer and a J-beta primer mix. Using its own MiXCR run on the 5' RACE reads, TCRdb lists one record per CDR3 protein. The sample contains about 650,000 distinct CDR3 sequences, around 32% of which appear only once. Material: blood. The receptors shown here come from a woman aged 80 or older in good health.

This clonotype was counted only a few times. This chain joins TRBV6-1 and TRBJ1-1; 9 bases match TRBD1. The trim removed 6 bases at V and 3 bases at J, leaving 8 bases unmatched. This CDR3 spans 15 amino acids. Germline CDR1 is MNHNS and CDR2 is SASEGT. CDR3: CASSVYRGQDTEAFF. Here the CDR3 DNA reads TGTGCCAGCAGCGTCTACAGGGGGCAGGACACTGAAGCTTTCTTT.

V is TRBV7-2 and J is TRBJ2-4; D perhaps matches TRBD2 (5 bases). The end of the DNA is better explained by TRBJ2-7, so the J call may be wrong. This CDR3 region has 13 residues. From germline, CDR1 is SGHTA and CDR2 FQGNSA. The CDR3 reads CASSLRTAFEQYF. The CDR3 nucleotides read TGTGCCAGCAGCTTAAGGACTGCGTTCGAGCAGTACTTC.

This chain uses TRBV5-1 with TRBJ2-3; a possible D gene is TRBD1 (5 bases). The CDR3 consists of 12 residues. Germline loops: CDR1 SGHRS, CDR2 YFSETQ. Between the trimmed V and J ends, which lost 7 bases and 5 bases, there was a span of 11 bases. CDR3 coding DNA: TGCGCCAGCTCGACAGAAGAAGATACGCAGTATTTT. The encoded protein is CASSTEEDTQYF.

Details on this clonotype: One end of the junction is discordant with germline, which a read error may explain. The V gene is TRBV7-9, the J gene TRBJ1-5; D not resolved. This CDR3 comprises 14 residues. Germline V gene sequence: CDR1 SEHNR, CDR2 FQNEAQ (reference sequence). DNA for the CDR3: TGTGCCAGCAGCCTCACGGACGGCAATCAACCCCAGCATTTT. Translation: CASSLTDGNQPQHF.

This clonotype was observed at least ten times. The chain has TRBV12-3 or TRBV12-4 and TRBJ2-7; 7 nucleotides line up with TRBD1. J was trimmed by 6 bases and V by 1 base; bases with no gene match: 6. The CDR3 extends over 14 amino acids. CDR3: CASSLGRGYSEQYF. CDR3 coding DNA: TGTGCCAGCAGTTTAGGCAGGGGGTACTCCGAGCAGTACTTC.

Concerning this clonotype itself: The junction departs from the called germline gene at one end, perhaps through a read error. V gene TRBV7-3 combines with J gene TRBJ2-2; D unresolved. The CDR3 contains 13 residues. Germline V lookup: CDR1 SGHTA, CDR2 FQGTGA. CDR3 bases: TGTGCCTGCAGTTTTAACTCGGTCGGGGAGCTGTTTTTT. Encoded protein: CACSFNSVGELFF.

This clonotype turned up a few times. A read error may be the cause here, since a much bigger clone is one base away. This chain joins TRBV5-1 and TRBJ2-3; TRBD1 matches 8 bases. The CDR3 spans 16 residues. Looked up from germline, CDR1 is SGHRS and CDR2 is YFSETQ. CDR3 region: CVSSLSDRGGTDTQYF. In DNA, the CDR3 is TGCGTCAGCAGCTTGTCCGACAGGGGCGGCACAGATACGCAGTATTTT.

In its sample, this clonotype was seen many times. The chain has TRBV11-2 and TRBJ2-1; 9 bases are shared with TRBD1. Germline assignment: CDR1 SGHAT and CDR2 FQNNGV. The CDR3 sequence is 16 residues long. Trimming took 2 bases from V and 6 from J; bases not matched to a gene: 8. CDR3 sequence reads: CASSLLWTGVGNEQFF. In DNA form, the CDR3 reads TGTGCCAGCAGCTTACTTTGGACAGGGGTAGGCAATGAGCAGTTCTTC. Full variable domain (missing parts from reference TRBV11-2 and TRBJ2-1): EAGVAQSPRYKIIEKRQSVAFWCNPISGHATLYWYQQILGQGPKLLIQFQNNGVVDDSQLPKDRFSAERLKGVDSTLKIQPAKLEDSAVYLCASSLLWTGVGNEQFFGPGTRLTVL.

Ten or more counts support this clonotype. The V call is TRBV7-2, the J call TRBJ1-5; 8 bases are shared with TRBD1. The CDR3 spans 16 residues. With 1 base clipped from V and 6 bases from J, the junction kept 8 bases outside the gene matches. Germline values: CDR1 SGHTA, CDR2 FQGNSA. CDR3 loop: CASSLEWSGGGQPQHF. CDR3 nucleotide sequence: TGTGCCAGCAGCTTAGAGTGGTCAGGGGGCGGTCAGCCCCAGCATTTT.

The V gene is TRBV7-6, the J gene TRBJ1-1, with a tentative D call TRBD1 (6 bases). The CDR3 is 15 residues long. The V gene lost 8 bases and the J gene lost 0 bases, with 16 bases spanning the gap. The germline gives CDR1 SGHVS, CDR2 FNYEAQ. Here the CDR3 reads CASVRGLGLNTEAFF. The CDR3 DNA is TGTGCCAGCGTCAGGGGCCTAGGTTTGAACACTGAAGCTTTCTTT.

The rearrangement uses TRBV20-1 and TRBJ2-5; 10 nucleotides align to TRBD1. TRBJ2-7 matches the DNA end more closely, so the J call is doubtful. The CDR3 spans 13 residues. The germline V gene has CDR1 DFQATT and CDR2 SNEGSKA (reference sequence). CDR3 amino acids: CSARGRDRGEQYF. CDR3 nucleotide sequence: TGCAGTGCTAGAGGCCGGGACAGGGGCGAGCAGTACTTC.

This clonotype was recorded a few times. This chain connects TRBV20-1 to TRBJ2-1; 8 nucleotides align to TRBD2. The CDR3 is made up of 15 amino acids. Germline V gives CDR1 DFQATT, CDR2 SNEGSKA (reference sequence). Trimming at V came to 3 bases and at J to 9 bases, leaving 13 bases not matched to a gene. The CDR3 loop reads CSASIGTSPLGEQFF. The CDR3 nucleotides read TGCAGTGCTAGTATCGGGACTAGTCCCCTAGGTGAGCAGTTCTTC.

This clonotype showed up many times. Here the CDR3 reads CASSPRQGAHTDTQYF. In nucleotides, the CDR3 is TGTGCCAGCAGCCCACGGCAGGGGGCCCACACAGATACGCAGTATTTT. The chain is built from TRBV7-9 and TRBJ2-3; 8 nucleotides match TRBD1. Germline V CDR1 and CDR2: SEHNR, FQNEAQ (reference sequence). J gave up 2 bases and V 5 bases, and 9 bases lay outside the gene matches. CDR3 length equals 16 residues.

Details on this clonotype: A much more abundant neighbour one base away suggests this may be a read error. The rearrangement joins TRBV15 to TRBJ2-3, with D perhaps being TRBD1 or TRBD2 (5 bases each). CDR3 length: 13 amino acids. Trimming cost V 5 bases and J 9 bases, with 15 bases left between them. Germline V gene sequence: CDR1 LNHNV, CDR2 YYDKDF (reference sequence). DNA for the CDR3: TGTGCCACCAGCCCCGTGGGGCGAGGGACGCAGTATTTT. This sequence encodes CATSPVGRGTQYF. Supplemented by reference TRBV15 and TRBJ2-3, the full variable domain reads DAMVIQNPRYQVTQFGKPVTLSCSQTLNHNVMYWYQQKSSQAPKLLFHYYDKDFNNEADTPDNFQSRRPNTSFCFLDIRSPGLGDTAMYLCATSPVGRGTQYFGPGTRLTVL.

This clonotype came up a few times. The junction does not match germline at one end; this may be a read error. The rearrangement joins TRBV7-2 to TRBJ1-3; D gene unclear. Per the germline V gene, CDR1 is SGHTA and CDR2 is FQGNSA. This CDR3 is 15 amino acids long. CDR3 residues: CASSLSPGLGNTRYF. CDR3 nucleotide sequence: TGTGCCAGCAGCTTAAGTCCAGGCTTGGGAAACACCAGATATTTT.

For this clonotype: One base away lies a much larger clone, so this may be a sequencing read error. V and J are TRBV30 and TRBJ2-7, with a weak D call TRBD1 (5 bases). The length of the CDR3 is 14 residues. Trimming left V 1 base short and J 2 bases short, with 12 bases between. Germline values: CDR1 GTSNPN, CDR2 SVGIG (reference sequence). For the CDR3, the DNA is TGTGCCTGGAGTGGAGCCCTGGGGCCCTACGAGCAGTACTTC. It is translated as CAWSGALGPYEQYF. Full variable domain (outside the CDR3, taken from reference TRBV30 and TRBJ2-7): SQTIHQWPATLVQPVGSPLSLECTVEGTSNPNLYWYRQAAGRGLQLLFYSVGIGQISSEVPQNLSASRPQDRQFILSSKKLLLSDSGFYLCAWSGALGPYEQYFGPGTRLTVT.

This clonotype was observed a few times. This may arise from a read error, as a much more abundant clone is one base away. V and J are TRBV7-2 and TRBJ2-7, with D perhaps being TRBD1 or TRBD2 (6 bases each). The CDR3 extends over 13 amino acids. CDR1 is SGHTA, CDR2 FQGNSA, per germline. CDR3 sequence reads: CASGFRGAYEQYF. CDR3 DNA: TGTGCCAGCGGCTTTAGGGGGGCCTACGAGCAGTACTTC.

The chain couples TRBV7-6 to TRBJ2-7; the match to TRBD1 covers 11 bases. The length of the CDR3 is 15 residues. Germline assignment: CDR1 SGHVS and CDR2 FNYEAQ. V lost 5 bases, J lost 3 bases, and 6 bases stayed unmatched. The CDR3 reads CASSKDRGPNYEQYF. CDR3 nucleotide sequence: TGTGCCAGCAGCAAGGACAGGGGGCCTAACTACGAGCAGTACTTC.

This clonotype appeared many times. The chain recombines TRBV7-2 with TRBJ2-5; a weak D match, TRBD2 (5 bases). V lost 5 bases and J lost 0, with 10 bases in between. CDR1 SGHTA and CDR2 FQGNSA come from the germline V gene. The CDR3 has 14 residues. CDR3 loop: CASSPGIYQETQYF. The CDR3 nucleotides read TGTGCCAGCAGCCCGGGGATCTACCAAGAGACCCAGTACTTC.

This clonotype was seen once. The chain recombines TRBV15 with TRBJ1-5; D might be TRBD1 (5 bases). The CDR3 is 19 residues long. V gave up 0 bases and J gave up 2 bases, with 20 bases separating them. CDR1 and CDR2 from the germline V gene are LNHNV and YYDKDF (reference sequence). The CDR3 DNA follows: TGTGCCACCAGCAGAGATTTGATAAGTGGGGGTAATCGCAATCAGCCCCAGCATTTT. As protein: CATSRDLISGGNRNQPQHF.

This clonotype was seen at least ten times. The rearrangement joins TRBV6-5 to TRBJ2-5, with D possibly being TRBD1 (5 bases). The CDR3 contains 13 residues. The germline V gene encodes CDR1 MNHEY and CDR2 SVGAGI. The ends were cut back, 6 bases at V and 4 bases at J, with 12 bases in the middle. The CDR3 bases are TGTGCCAGCAGCTCCGACAGTAGAGAGACCCAGTACTTC. This translates into CASSSDSRETQYF.

On this clonotype: The junction differs from germline at one of its ends, possibly a read error. The V call is TRBV28, the J call TRBJ2-6; tentative D call: TRBD1 (5 bases). Per germline, CDR1 MDHEN and CDR2 SYDVKM. The CDR3 runs to 15 residues. The CDR3 protein is CASSSQRSGADVLTF. CDR3 nucleotide sequence: TGTGCCAGCAGTTCACAGCGCTCTGGGGCCGACGTCCTGACTTTC.

This clonotype has ten or more counts. The rearrangement links TRBV6-1 to TRBJ2-5; TRBD2 matches 11 bases. Germline-derived CDR1 and CDR2 are MNHNS and SASEGT. This CDR3 has 19 residues. Unmatched junction bases numbered 10, after V lost 0 bases and J lost 1 base. DNA of the CDR3: TGTGCCAGCAGTGAAGCCGGGATGGGACTAGCGGTCCTCCAAGAGACCCAGTACTTC. Translating it yields CASSEAGMGLAVLQETQYF.